The following is a T cell receptor (beta chain) sequence with its context. The target antigen is unknown. The source of the sample is a study of T cell responses to AZD1222 COVID-19 vaccine. General study findings and limits: Spike-specific TCR breadth and depth rose after two AZD1222 doses.

Sequenced by immunoSEQ multiplex PCR; TCRdb stores in-frame clones only, minus some. The sample lists tens of thousands of clones, 86% occurring once. Germline V gives CDR1 MNHEY, CDR2 SMNVEV (reference sequence). V lost 5 bases and J lost 4; bases outside the gene matches: 6. This CDR3 has 15 amino acids. The source of this sequence is an adult who received the AZD1222 COVID-19 vaccine. V and J are TRBV27 and TRBJ2-1; 9 nucleotides line up with TRBD1. The specimen comprised peripheral blood, sampled 28 days after the second AZD1222 dose. CDR3 nucleotide sequence: TGTGCCAGCAGTCTAACAGGGGGCGCATACAATGAGCAGTTCTTC. Residues: CASSLTGGAYNEQFF.